These 25 T cell receptor beta chains originate from one sample sequenced in a study of cytomegalovirus exposure and HLA in healthy donors. Using immunoSEQ multiplex PCR, the repertoire was profiled, and TCRdb retains in-frame clones only, with some absent. The profile covers tens of thousands of clones, with around four fifths appearing a single time and less than 3% taken by the ten largest. The sample comprised PBMCs. Receptors originate from a young man in good health and CMV-seronegative.

V usage is TRBV10-3 and J usage is TRBJ1-2; D perhaps matches TRBD1 (5 bases). V lost 6 bases to trimming and J lost 3 bases, with 14 bases between them. This CDR3 contains 14 residues. Germline V gives CDR1 ENHRY, CDR2 SYGVKD. The CDR3 is CAIRGWGGDYGYTF. The CDR3 nucleotides read TGTGCCATCAGGGGATGGGGGGGTGACTATGGCTACACCTTC.

This clone was recorded once. The genes are TRBV25-1 and TRBJ1-2; D unresolved. This CDR3 has 13 residues. V lost 5 bases, J lost 1 base, and 8 bases lay in between. Germline CDR1 is MGHDK and CDR2 is SYGVNS. In DNA, the CDR3 is TGTGCCAGCAGTTTAGGACTTAACTATGGCTACACCTTC. Translated: CASSLGLNYGYTF.

This clone came up a few times. V gene TRBV18 combines with J gene TRBJ1-6; 7 positions match TRBD1. V shed 6 bases, J shed 6 bases, and the junction held 8 bases outside the gene matches. Germline V gene data show CDR1 as KGHSH and CDR2 as LQKENI. This CDR3 has 15 residues. The CDR3, as DNA: TGTGCCAGCTCCGGTAGACAGGGCTTTAATTCACCCCTCCACTTT. Protein product: CASSGRQGFNSPLHF.

J is TRBJ1-2 and V is TRBV9, with D tentatively TRBD1 (5 bases). CDR3 length: 17 amino acids. Trimming pared 0 bases from V and 6 bases from J, leaving 21 bases between. CDR1 and CDR2 (germline): SGDLS, YYNGEE. CDR3 nucleotide sequence: TGTGCCAGCAGCGTAGGAGTCGGGCGCCCGGGGGGGAATGGCTACACCTTC. As protein: CASSVGVGRPGGNGYTF.

V usage is TRBV7-8 and J usage is TRBJ1-4; D remains unclear. CDR3 length: 18 amino acids. V was cut by 5 bases and J by 0 bases, with 19 bases left in between. CDR1 and CDR2 (germline): SGHVS, FQNEAQ. The CDR3 loop is CASSRFLPRGATNEKLFF. The CDR3 DNA is TGTGCCAGCAGCCGGTTCCTTCCTCGGGGAGCAACTAATGAAAAACTGTTTTTT. The full variable domain, rest sourced from reference TRBV7-8 and TRBJ1-4, is GAGVSQSPRYKVAKRGQDVALRCDPISGHVSLFWYQQALGQGPEFLTYFQNEAQLDKSGLPSDRFFAERPEGSVSTLKIQRTQQEDSAVYLCASSRFLPRGATNEKLFFGSGTQLSVL.

This chain joins TRBV6-6 and TRBJ2-7; D may be TRBD2 (7 bases). CDR1 is MNHNY and CDR2 is SVGAGI in the germline V gene (reference sequence). This CDR3 region has 16 residues. Between the trimmed V and J ends, which lost 4 bases and 1 base, there was a span of 17 bases. CDR3 DNA sequence: TGTGCCAGCAGTTTGGCAACGGGGGGCTTTTCCTACGAGCAGTACTTC. Residues: CASSLATGGFSYEQYF.

This sequence joins TRBV7-6 and TRBJ2-5, with 11 bases identical to TRBD1. The CDR3 sequence is 13 residues long. The J segment lost 7 bases and the V segment lost 11 bases, leaving 9 bases of the junction unmatched. Germline V CDR1 and CDR2: SGHVS, FNYEAQ. CDR3 region: CAGTGGDFSTQYF. The CDR3 bases are TGTGCCGGGACAGGGGGAGATTTTTCGACCCAGTACTTC. The variable domain in full, completed from reference TRBV7-6 and TRBJ2-5, reads GAGVSQSPRYKVTKRGQDVALRCDPISGHVSLYWYRQALGQGPEFLTYFNYEAQQDKSGLPNDRFSAERPEGSISTLTIQRTEQRDSAMYRCAGTGGDFSTQYFGPGTRLLVL.

V usage is TRBV5-1 and J usage is TRBJ2-7; D is possibly TRBD1 (6 bases). Trimming stripped 4 bases from V and 0 bases from J, with 14 bases between. The germline CDR1 and CDR2 sequences are SGHRS and YFSETQ. The CDR3 has 15 amino acids. DNA for the CDR3: TGCGCCAGCAGCCACCGGGACATAGGCTCCTACGAGCAGTACTTC. Protein sequence: CASSHRDIGSYEQYF.

This clone was detected only once. This sequence joins TRBV15 and TRBJ1-1; 7 bases line up with TRBD1. V trimming: 0 bases; J trimming: 9 bases; junction bases outside the gene matches: 10. Germline CDR1 LNHNV, CDR2 YYDKDF (reference sequence). The CDR3 has 15 residues. CDR3 in amino acids: CATSRDRSYRGQAFF. The CDR3, as DNA: TGTGCCACCAGCAGAGATCGCTCCTACAGGGGCCAAGCTTTCTTT.

The chain recombines TRBV18 with TRBJ1-2, with a weak D call TRBD1 (6 bases). The CDR3 is made up of 13 amino acids. The germline V gene has CDR1 KGHSH and CDR2 LQKENI. Trimming removed 1 base from V and 3 bases from J, with 6 bases in between. DNA of the CDR3: TGTGCCAGCTCACCACGACAGGACTATGGCTACACCTTC. It specifies CASSPRQDYGYTF.

The gene calls are TRBV2 and TRBJ2-3, with D unresolved. This CDR3 comprises 15 residues. Germline V gene data show CDR1 as SNHLY and CDR2 as FYNNEI. V was shortened by 8 bases and J by 8 bases, with 23 bases between the two germline ends. For the CDR3, the DNA is TGTGCCAGCGGAAGAACTTACCTCACTACGGCTACGCAGTATTTT. This translates into CASGRTYLTTATQYF. The full variable domain, rest sourced from reference TRBV2 and TRBJ2-3, is EPEVTQTPSHQVTQMGQEVILRCVPISNHLYFYWYRQILGQKVEFLVSFYNNEISEKSEIFDDQFSVERPDGSNFTLKIRSTKLEDSAMYFCASGRTYLTTATQYFGPGTRLTVL.

This clone is a singleton in its sample. For the CDR3, the DNA is TGTGCCAGCAGCGCGCCCAGGTTCGGGGACTCCTACAATGAGCAGTTCTTC. Translation: CASSAPRFGDSYNEQFF. The chain employs TRBV9 and TRBJ2-1; D may be TRBD2 (5 bases). CDR1 is SGDLS and CDR2 is YYNGEE in the germline V gene. This CDR3 comprises 17 residues. The V end was cut by 3 bases, the J end by 0 bases, with 16 bases between.

In its sample, this clone was seen a few times. The chain carries TRBV6-5 and TRBJ1-6, with TRBD1 matching over 8 bases. V dropped 7 bases and J dropped 10; count of bases not matched to a gene: 9. Germline CDR1 reads MNHEY; CDR2 reads SVGAGI. This CDR3 contains 14 residues. The CDR3, as DNA: TGTGCCAGCACCCTGGACAGGGACCGCTCACCCCTCCACTTT. Residues: CASTLDRDRSPLHF.

V gene TRBV7-2 combines with J gene TRBJ2-5, with D possibly being TRBD2 (7 bases). Germline V gene sequence: CDR1 SGHTA, CDR2 FQGNSA. This CDR3 comprises 14 residues. V was pared by 5 bases and J by 5 bases, with 15 bases between. The CDR3 is CASSLGGAWETQYF. In DNA form, the CDR3 reads TGTGCCAGCAGCCTGGGGGGGGCGTGGGAGACCCAGTACTTC.

The genes are TRBV19 and TRBJ1-4, with D unclear. The length of the CDR3 is 13 residues. Trimming left V 4 bases short and J 5 bases short, with 8 bases between. In germline, CDR1 is LNHDA, CDR2 SQIVND (reference sequence). The CDR3 coding sequence is TGTGCCAGTAGTACCGCGGTGAATGAAAAACTGTTTTTT. Residues: CASSTAVNEKLFF.

This sequence joins TRBV27 and TRBJ2-2, with 7 bases identical to TRBD1. The CDR3 runs 14 residues. J lost 4 bases, V lost 10 bases, and 9 bases had no gene match. Germline V gene lookup returns CDR1 MNHEY and CDR2 SMNVEV (reference sequence). This CDR3 reads CATTAGGSTGELFF. As DNA, the CDR3 is TGTGCCACCACCGCAGGGGGAAGCACCGGGGAGCTGTTTTTT.

This chain uses TRBV6-4 with TRBJ2-3; possibly TRBD1 for D (5 bases). Per germline, CDR1 MRHNA and CDR2 SNTAGT. The CDR3 runs 14 residues. Trimming took off 4 bases at V and 4 bases at J, with 12 bases between the two ends. This chain's CDR3 is CASSVGAVSDTQYF. The CDR3 DNA sequence: TGTGCCAGCAGTGTTGGGGCGGTCTCAGATACGCAGTATTTT.

J is TRBJ1-5 and V is TRBV2, with D possibly being TRBD1 (5 bases). V lost 7 bases to trimming and J lost 2 bases, with 18 bases between them. CDR3 size: 16 residues. Looked up from germline, CDR1 is SNHLY and CDR2 is FYNNEI. CDR3 nucleotide sequence: TGTGCCAGCACCCAAGGGAGCCCGGGGGGCAATCAGCCCCAGCATTTT. It codes for CASTQGSPGGNQPQHF.

The chain is built from TRBV7-8 and TRBJ1-2; D gene uncertain. Germline CDR1 SGHVS, CDR2 FQNEAQ. This CDR3 comprises 13 residues. The ends were cut back, 5 bases at V and 7 bases at J, with 14 bases in the middle. This CDR3 is CASSPPVGGGYTF. The CDR3 coding sequence is TGTGCCAGCAGCCCCCCTGTTGGCGGTGGCTACACCTTC.

This chain links TRBV6-5 with TRBJ1-1; maybe TRBD1 (6 bases). Germline lookup yields CDR1 MNHEY and CDR2 SVGAGI. Trimming took off 6 bases at V and 13 bases at J, with 15 bases between the two ends. The CDR3 spans 11 residues. CDR3 residues: CASRRDTPFFF. For the CDR3, the DNA is TGTGCCAGCAGAAGGGACACCCCATTTTTCTTT.

This clone was seen more than once but under ten times. The V call is TRBV5-1, the J call TRBJ2-2; possibly TRBD2 for D (6 bases). V was clipped by 4 bases and J by 4 bases, with 17 bases between them. The CDR3 has 16 amino acids. CDR1 is SGHRS and CDR2 is YFSETQ in the germline V gene. This chain's CDR3 is CASSPHRDSTTGELFF. The CDR3 nucleotides are TGCGCCAGCAGCCCTCACCGGGACTCGACCACCGGGGAGCTGTTTTTT.

CDR3 coding DNA: TGCGCCAGCACCGTAGCGGGGGGCTACAATGAGCAGTTCTTC. Translated, it gives CASTVAGGYNEQFF. The V gene is TRBV5-1, the J gene TRBJ2-1, with 10 positions matching TRBD2. The CDR3 runs to 14 residues. Germline values: CDR1 SGHRS, CDR2 YFSETQ. V lost 6 bases and J lost 3; bases outside the gene matches: 3.

J is TRBJ1-5 and V is TRBV6-4, with D perhaps TRBD1 (6 bases). The CDR3 length is 19 residues. Looked up from germline, CDR1 is MRHNA and CDR2 is SNTAGT. V lost 0 bases, J lost 0 bases, and 18 bases lay in between. The DNA for the CDR3 is TGTGCCAGCAGTGACTCGAGTCAGGGGTTTGGGATTAGCAATCAGCCCCAGCATTTT. It codes for CASSDSSQGFGISNQPQHF.

This chain uses TRBV6-5 with TRBJ2-7, with TRBD2 identical over 10 bases. The CDR3 runs 16 residues. After removal of 6 bases from V and 2 bases from J, the junction contained 10 bases not matched to a gene. Per the germline V gene, CDR1 is MNHEY and CDR2 is SVGAGI. The CDR3 loop reads CASSYSLAGETYEQYF. In DNA, the CDR3 is TGTGCCAGCAGCTACAGTCTAGCGGGGGAAACCTACGAGCAGTACTTC.

The chain employs TRBV6-5 and TRBJ1-5; the D gene is possibly TRBD1 (5 bases). Deletions cut 10 bases from V and 0 bases from J, with 16 bases between. Germline V lookup: CDR1 MNHEY, CDR2 SVGAGI. The CDR3 extends over 15 amino acids. The CDR3 sequence is CATQEKGDSNQPQHF. CDR3 bases: TGTGCCACCCAAGAGAAAGGGGATAGCAATCAGCCCCAGCATTTT.